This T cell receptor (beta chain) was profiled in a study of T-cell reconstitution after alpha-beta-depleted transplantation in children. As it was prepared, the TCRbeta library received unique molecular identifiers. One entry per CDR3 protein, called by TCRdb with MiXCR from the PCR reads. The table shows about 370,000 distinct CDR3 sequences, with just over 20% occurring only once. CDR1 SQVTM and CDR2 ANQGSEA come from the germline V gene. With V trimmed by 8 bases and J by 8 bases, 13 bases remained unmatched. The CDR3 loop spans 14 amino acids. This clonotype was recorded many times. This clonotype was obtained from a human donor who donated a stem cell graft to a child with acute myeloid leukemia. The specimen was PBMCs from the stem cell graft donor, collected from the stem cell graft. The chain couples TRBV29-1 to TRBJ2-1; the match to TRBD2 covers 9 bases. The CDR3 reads CSHAVGSGSHEQFF. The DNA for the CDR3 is TGCAGCCACGCGGTAGGTAGCGGGAGCCATGAGCAGTTCTTC.